Listed below are T cell receptor beta chains from one sample, sequenced in a study of molecular identifiers for immune sequencing clone quantification. TCRdb processed the PCR reads anew with MiXCR; each CDR3 protein has one entry. The profile covers more than 95,000 distinct CDR3 sequences, with approximately 24% appearing a single time and 0.94% taken by the ten largest. The sample comprised naive CD8+ T cells from blood, with Jurkat cell RNA spiked in. These receptors were obtained from a human donor in good health. Some libraries in this study had Jurkat cell RNA spiked in. The CDR3 runs from the conserved cysteine through the conserved F or W. Each record gives: V gene, CDR3 length, J gene, CDR3 protein.

V gene: TRBV28
CDR3 length: 16
J gene: TRBJ2-3
CDR3 protein: CASAGGDSFSTDTQYF

V gene: TRBV27
CDR3 length: 13
J gene: TRBJ2-4
CDR3 protein: CASSSLAKNIQYF

V gene: TRBV23-1
CDR3 length: 22
J gene: TRBJ1-6
CDR3 protein: CASSQSRIWDRGFSSYNSPLHF

V gene: TRBV7-9
CDR3 length: 15
J gene: TRBJ2-5
CDR3 protein: CASSSRIGSQETQYF

V gene: TRBV28
CDR3 length: 14
J gene: TRBJ1-1
CDR3 protein: CASSLEGLWTEAFF

V gene: TRBV20-1
CDR3 length: 13
J gene: TRBJ2-7
CDR3 protein: CSARDQGTYEQYF

V gene: TRBV28
CDR3 length: 14
J gene: TRBJ2-2
CDR3 protein: CASSLFDRHGELFF

V gene: TRBV14
CDR3 length: 17
J gene: TRBJ2-3
CDR3 protein: CASSQGTSGGASDTQYF

V gene: TRBV25-1
CDR3 length: 13
J gene: TRBJ1-1
CDR3 protein: CASSDGLPEHAFF

V gene: TRBV7-2
CDR3 length: 13
J gene: TRBJ2-1
CDR3 protein: CASSLGTGLEQFF

V gene: TRBV28
CDR3 length: 16
J gene: TRBJ2-1
CDR3 protein: CASSLRLLAGDNEQFF

V gene: TRBV19
CDR3 length: 18
J gene: TRBJ2-2
CDR3 protein: CASSIGTEGFRGTGELFF

V gene: TRBV28
CDR3 length: 15
J gene: TRBJ2-2
CDR3 protein: CASSQDRENTGELFF

V gene: TRBV6-2/TRBV6-3
CDR3 length: 16
J gene: TRBJ2-1
CDR3 protein: CASSYSGTSSLYEQFF

V gene: TRBV23-1
CDR3 length: 15
J gene: -
CDR3 protein: CASSPNGPFRYEQFF

V gene: TRBV20-1
CDR3 length: 15
J gene: TRBJ2-7
CDR3 protein: CSARDTGVSSYEQYF

V gene: TRBV7-9
CDR3 length: 13
J gene: TRBJ2-1
CDR3 protein: CASSGRTSVEQFF

V gene: TRBV6-5
CDR3 length: 17
J gene: TRBJ1-1
CDR3 protein: CASSYLSPANSNTEAFF

V gene: TRBV24-1
CDR3 length: 16
J gene: TRBJ2-1
CDR3 protein: CATSEGLAGPWDEQFF

V gene: TRBV12-3/TRBV12-4
CDR3 length: 11
J gene: TRBJ2-5
CDR3 protein: CASSFGGTQYF

V gene: TRBV7-9
CDR3 length: 15
J gene: TRBJ2-3
CDR3 protein: CASSELADHTDTQYF

V gene: TRBV29-1
CDR3 length: 14
J gene: TRBJ1-1
CDR3 protein: CSVGQGGVDTEAFF

V gene: TRBV7-2
CDR3 length: 15
J gene: TRBJ2-1
CDR3 protein: CASSLGTGVYNEQFF

V gene: TRBV19
CDR3 length: 13
J gene: TRBJ1-2
CDR3 protein: CASSMAGRSDYTF

V gene: TRBV7-9
CDR3 length: 19
J gene: TRBJ2-3
CDR3 protein: CASSLALVLAGESTDTQYF

V gene: TRBV13
CDR3 length: 16
J gene: TRBJ2-1
CDR3 protein: CASSSPVAKDYNEQFF

V gene: TRBV10-3
CDR3 length: 16
J gene: TRBJ2-5
CDR3 protein: CAISESIGTVRETQYF

V gene: TRBV7-9
CDR3 length: 15
J gene: TRBJ2-1
CDR3 protein: CASIPGQSSYNEQFF

V gene: TRBV3-1
CDR3 length: 18
J gene: TRBJ2-3
CDR3 protein: CASSQQKSSGRFADTQYF

V gene: TRBV5-4
CDR3 length: 13
J gene: TRBJ1-1
CDR3 protein: CASSFAVKTEAFF

V gene: TRBV2
CDR3 length: 13
J gene: TRBJ2-7
CDR3 protein: CAIRTRPSYEQYF

V gene: TRBV9
CDR3 length: 14
J gene: TRBJ2-7
CDR3 protein: CASSVGGEPYEQYF

V gene: TRBV15
CDR3 length: 15
J gene: TRBJ2-5
CDR3 protein: CATGGQLGEGETQYF

V gene: TRBV6-6
CDR3 length: 18
J gene: TRBJ2-6
CDR3 protein: CASKEGWGLSSGANVLTF

V gene: TRBV27
CDR3 length: 14
J gene: TRBJ2-7
CDR3 protein: CASSFRGSIYEQYF

V gene: TRBV6-5
CDR3 length: 13
J gene: TRBJ1-5
CDR3 protein: CASSTSPYQPQHF

V gene: TRBV6-2/TRBV6-3
CDR3 length: 19
J gene: TRBJ2-2
CDR3 protein: CASNIYPASGRPNTGELFF

V gene: TRBV5-1
CDR3 length: 18
J gene: TRBJ2-7
CDR3 protein: CASSLAPSTGGRGYEQYF

V gene: TRBV29-1
CDR3 length: 12
J gene: TRBJ1-1
CDR3 protein: CSAGRGEAEAFF

V gene: TRBV6-2/TRBV6-3
CDR3 length: 15
J gene: TRBJ1-6
CDR3 protein: CASRPGTGYNSPLHF

V gene: TRBV3-1
CDR3 length: 15
J gene: TRBJ2-3
CDR3 protein: CASSRSGGFTDTQYF

V gene: TRBV5-1
CDR3 length: 15
J gene: TRBJ2-3
CDR3 protein: CASWPRTGDTDTQYF

V gene: TRBV6-1
CDR3 length: 15
J gene: TRBJ1-5
CDR3 protein: CASRSRDARGQPQHF

V gene: TRBV20-1
CDR3 length: 12
J gene: TRBJ2-3
CDR3 protein: CSAEPGTDTQYF

V gene: TRBV20-1
CDR3 length: 17
J gene: TRBJ2-1
CDR3 protein: CSARGDLRDPTYNEQFF

V gene: TRBV12-3/TRBV12-4
CDR3 length: 16
J gene: TRBJ1-1
CDR3 protein: CASGFPPAHMNTEAFF

V gene: TRBV4-1
CDR3 length: 14
J gene: TRBJ1-1
CDR3 protein: CASSRTTGTPEAFF

V gene: TRBV6-5
CDR3 length: 15
J gene: TRBJ2-5
CDR3 protein: CASSYLQGFQETQYF

V gene: TRBV4-3
CDR3 length: 18
J gene: TRBJ2-6
CDR3 protein: CASSQDSVDPSGANVLTF

V gene: TRBV7-9
CDR3 length: 16
J gene: TRBJ2-3
CDR3 protein: CASSLGQGAIKDTQYF

V gene: TRBV6-2/TRBV6-3
CDR3 length: 11
J gene: TRBJ1-1
CDR3 protein: CASSYGTEAFF

V gene: TRBV6-1
CDR3 length: 10
J gene: TRBJ2-7
CDR3 protein: CASLQYEQYF

V gene: TRBV6-5
CDR3 length: 13
J gene: TRBJ2-7
CDR3 protein: CASTPGDSYEQYF